The table lists the clone carrying this TCR beta chain with many counts. This entry belongs to a study of prognosis after radiotherapy for stage I lung cancer. Study-wide background: The radiotherapy was SBRT split into 3 to 5 fractions, giving a biologically effective dose of at least 100 Gy.

Deletions cut 1 base from V and 6 bases from J, with 13 bases between. This CDR3 region has 15 residues. The germline CDR1 and CDR2 sequences are SNHLY and FYNNEI. Template was genomic DNA; TCR beta CDR3 amplified in two multiplex PCR rounds. Amplification during the initial PCR round employed primers specific to each TRBV and TRBJ gene. Each CDR3 protein gets one entry after TCRdb re-called the multiplex PCR reads with MiXCR. In the table there are fewer than 25,000 distinct CDR3 sequences, approximately 42% of which are singletons. The clonotype was recovered from a donor over 45 with non-small cell lung cancer. This chain joins TRBV2 and TRBJ2-1, with D perhaps given as TRBD1 or TRBD2 (5 bases each). The specimen comprised PBMCs, sampled before or after stereotactic body radiation therapy (not recorded which). The CDR3 DNA sequence: TGTGCCAGCAGTGAAGAGGGGTTCCGGGGCAATGAGCAGTTCTTC. This gives the protein CASSEEGFRGNEQFF.